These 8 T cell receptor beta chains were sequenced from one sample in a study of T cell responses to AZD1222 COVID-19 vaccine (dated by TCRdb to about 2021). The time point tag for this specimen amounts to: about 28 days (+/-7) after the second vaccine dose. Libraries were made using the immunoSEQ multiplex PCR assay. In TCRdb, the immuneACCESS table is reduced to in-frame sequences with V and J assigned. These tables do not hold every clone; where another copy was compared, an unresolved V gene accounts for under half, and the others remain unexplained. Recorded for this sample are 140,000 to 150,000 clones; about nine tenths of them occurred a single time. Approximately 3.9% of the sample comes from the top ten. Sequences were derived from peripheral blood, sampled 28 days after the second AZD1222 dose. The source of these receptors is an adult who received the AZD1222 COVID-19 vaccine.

CDR3 sequence reads: CASNNEGGRQPQHF. The CDR3 bases are TGTGCCAGCAATAACGAGGGGGGCCGGCAGCCCCAGCATTTT. The chain uses TRBV6-6 and TRBJ1-5; D may be TRBD1 (6 bases). Germline lookup yields CDR1 MNHNY and CDR2 SVGAGI (reference sequence). The CDR3 has 14 residues. Trimming took off 7 bases at V and 7 bases at J, with 17 bases between the two ends.

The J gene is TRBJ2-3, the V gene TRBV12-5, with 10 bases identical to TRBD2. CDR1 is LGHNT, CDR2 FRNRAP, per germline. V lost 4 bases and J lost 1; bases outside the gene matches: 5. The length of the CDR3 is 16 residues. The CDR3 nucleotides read TGTGCTAGTGGTTATAGCGGGGGGCTTGGCACAGATACGCAGTATTTT. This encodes CASGYSGGLGTDTQYF.

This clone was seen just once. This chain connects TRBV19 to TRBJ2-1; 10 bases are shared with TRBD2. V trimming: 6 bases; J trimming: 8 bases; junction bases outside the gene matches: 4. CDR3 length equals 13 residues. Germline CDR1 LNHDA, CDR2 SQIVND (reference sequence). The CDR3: CASSSGGADEQFF. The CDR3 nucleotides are TGTGCCAGTAGCAGCGGGGGGGCCGATGAGCAGTTCTTC.

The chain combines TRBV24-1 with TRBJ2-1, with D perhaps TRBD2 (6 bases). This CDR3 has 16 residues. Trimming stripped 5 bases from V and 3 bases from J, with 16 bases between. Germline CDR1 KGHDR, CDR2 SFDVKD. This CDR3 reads CATSASDGRDYNEQFF. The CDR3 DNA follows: TGTGCCACCAGTGCCTCCGACGGGCGGGACTACAATGAGCAGTTCTTC.

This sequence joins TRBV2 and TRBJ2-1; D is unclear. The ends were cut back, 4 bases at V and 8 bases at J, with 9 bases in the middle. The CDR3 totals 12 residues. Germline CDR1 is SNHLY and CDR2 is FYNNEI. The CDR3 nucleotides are TGTGCCAGCAGTGGCCAGCCCGATGAGCAGTTCTTC. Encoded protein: CASSGQPDEQFF.

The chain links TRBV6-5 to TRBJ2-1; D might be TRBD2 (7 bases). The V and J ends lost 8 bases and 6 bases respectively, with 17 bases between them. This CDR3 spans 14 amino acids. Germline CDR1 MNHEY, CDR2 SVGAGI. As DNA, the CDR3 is TGTGCCAGCGGGGGCGGGAGCCTTTCCAATGAGCAGTTCTTC. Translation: CASGGGSLSNEQFF.

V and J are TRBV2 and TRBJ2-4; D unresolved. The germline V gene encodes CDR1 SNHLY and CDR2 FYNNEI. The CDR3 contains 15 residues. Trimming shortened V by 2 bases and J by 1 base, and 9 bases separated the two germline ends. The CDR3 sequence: CASSERTPAKNIQYF. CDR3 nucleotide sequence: TGTGCCAGCAGTGAACGGACGCCCGCCAAAAACATTCAGTACTTC.

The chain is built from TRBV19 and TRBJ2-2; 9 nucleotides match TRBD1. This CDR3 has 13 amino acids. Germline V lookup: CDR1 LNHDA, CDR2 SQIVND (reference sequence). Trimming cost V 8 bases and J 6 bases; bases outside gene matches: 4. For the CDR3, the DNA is TGTGCCAGTTCCGGGACAGGGTCCGGGGAGCTGTTTTTT. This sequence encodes CASSGTGSGELFF.